This TCR beta chain was identified during a study of technical replicates of blood from a handful of donors. Only in-frame clones appear in the TCRdb table, and some are missing; sequencing was by immunoSEQ multiplex PCR. The sample carries roughly 15,000 clones, approximately 81% recorded once. The CDR3 has 14 residues. Germline V gene sequence: CDR1 MNHNS, CDR2 SASEGT. Trimming stripped 8 bases from V and 0 bases from J, with 13 bases between. The TCR comes from a human donor in good health. Sequencing was carried out using PBMCs. The V gene is TRBV6-1, the J gene TRBJ2-5; possible D gene TRBD1, 6 bases. The CDR3 spells CASSRDTYQETQYF. The DNA of the CDR3 is TGTGCCAGCTCCCGGGACACCTACCAAGAGACCCAGTACTTC.